This T cell receptor (beta chain) was captured in a study of blood T cell repertoires in COVID-19. Study background: T cells, B-cell-depleted T cells, or PBMCs provided the cDNA or gDNA that served as material.

V lost 1 base and J 0 bases, leaving 9 bases between the germline ends. The CDR3 is made up of 15 amino acids. Germline CDR1 and CDR2: MGHRA and YSYEKL. Methods used by the authors: Reference gene primers were amplified, and this amplification served to estimate nucleated cell counts. Method: immunoSEQ multiplex PCR; TCRdb's copy keeps in-frame clones and lacks some. V and J calls and clone size are those listed in that table; D and trimming were worked out from the DNA. The profile shows 100,000 to 150,000 clones, roughly 84% of them singletons. The source of this sequence is a man aged 55 to 70 with acute or convalescent COVID-19. Sequencing input: peripheral blood. The chain links TRBV4-1 to TRBJ1-2; no reliable D call. The CDR3 loop reads CASSQVAQSNYGYTF. DNA for the CDR3: TGCGCCAGCAGCCAAGTGGCACAGTCTAACTATGGCTACACCTTC.